The 32 T cell receptor beta chains below come from one sample, sequenced in a study of T cells in pancreatic ductal adenocarcinoma. The selected patients with pancreatic ductal adenocarcinoma had surgery but no neoadjuvant therapy. Profiling relied on immunoSEQ multiplex PCR, and the TCRdb table lists in-frame clones only, not all of them. The sample contains some 16,000 clones, under 95% of which appear only once. The sample was PBMCs. All receptors derive from a human donor with pancreatic ductal adenocarcinoma.

The chain employs TRBV10-3 and TRBJ2-1; D possibly uses TRBD1 or TRBD2 (5 bases each). The length of the CDR3 is 11 residues. V lost 0 bases, J lost 15 bases, and 9 bases lay in between. The V gene's germline CDR1 is ENHRY and CDR2 SYGVKD. CDR3 in amino acids: CAISESGDLFF. As DNA, the CDR3 is TGTGCCATCAGTGAGTCTGGGGACCTGTTCTTC.

This chain links TRBV4-3 with TRBJ1-1; no reliable D call. Between the trimmed V and J ends, which lost 0 bases and 9 bases, there was a span of 11 bases. The CDR3 has 13 residues. CDR1 is LGHNA and CDR2 is YSLEER in the germline V gene. CDR3 region: CASSQDRSTQAFF. In nucleotides, the CDR3 is TGCGCCAGCAGCCAAGATCGTTCCACCCAAGCTTTCTTT.

The chain recombines TRBV11-2 with TRBJ2-7, with TRBD1 identical over 9 bases. This CDR3 has 15 amino acids. Germline lookup yields CDR1 SGHAT and CDR2 FQNNGV. With 3 bases clipped from V and 2 bases from J, the junction kept 5 bases outside the gene matches. DNA of the CDR3: TGTGCCAGCAGCTTCACAGGGGGCGGCGCCTACGAGCAGTACTTC. It codes for CASSFTGGGAYEQYF.

The chain links TRBV19 to TRBJ2-7; 7 bases fit TRBD1. Trimming took 5 bases from V and 2 from J; bases not matched to a gene: 9. There are 15 residues in the CDR3. Germline CDR1 is LNHDA and CDR2 is SQIVND (reference sequence). CDR3 region: CASSSQGDPTYEQYF. CDR3 in DNA: TGTGCCAGTAGTTCCCAGGGGGATCCTACCTACGAGCAGTACTTC.

This clone was seen once. The CDR3 protein is CAISEPMRRGRAHEQFF. CDR3 coding DNA: TGTGCCATCAGTGAGCCCATGCGACGGGGCAGAGCGCATGAGCAGTTCTTC. The chain couples TRBV10-3 to TRBJ2-1, with D possibly called TRBD1 or TRBD2 (5 bases each). The V gene lost 2 bases and the J gene lost 8 bases, with 22 bases spanning the gap. The length of the CDR3 is 17 residues. In germline, CDR1 is ENHRY, CDR2 SYGVKD.

The chain carries TRBV18 and TRBJ2-7; 9 nucleotides line up with TRBD2. In germline, CDR1 is KGHSH, CDR2 LQKENI. The ends lost 2 bases at V and 0 bases at J; junction bases unmatched: 11. The CDR3 loop spans 18 amino acids. CDR3: CASSPDPSGTSSSYEQYF. CDR3 DNA: TGTGCCAGCTCACCAGATCCTTCCGGGACTAGCAGCTCCTACGAGCAGTACTTC.

This rearrangement joins TRBV6-6 to TRBJ2-7; no clear D. The CDR3 is made up of 14 amino acids. V gave up 2 bases and J gave up 1 base, with 9 bases separating them. From germline, CDR1 is MNHNY and CDR2 SVGAGI (reference sequence). CDR3 in DNA: TGTGCCAGCAGTTACATCAAGGAGTCCTACGAGCAGTACTTC. Translating it yields CASSYIKESYEQYF.

This clone occurred once. The chain is built from TRBV19 and TRBJ2-1; 7 bases fit TRBD1. The germline V gene encodes CDR1 LNHDA and CDR2 SQIVND (reference sequence). This CDR3 spans 13 amino acids. The junction had 4 bases not matched to a gene; V was cut back by 7 bases and J by 4 bases. The CDR3 is CASTGQSYNEQFF. DNA for the CDR3: TGTGCCAGTACGGGACAGTCATACAATGAGCAGTTCTTC.

The chain combines TRBV6-5 with TRBJ1-1, with D maybe TRBD1 (5 bases). CDR3 length: 16 amino acids. Per the germline V gene, CDR1 is MNHEY and CDR2 is SVGAGI. V gave up 0 bases and J gave up 5 bases, with 16 bases separating them. DNA for the CDR3: TGTGCCAGCAGTTACTCGGGGCAAGAATATGGAACTGAAGCTTTCTTT. It is translated as CASSYSGQEYGTEAFF.

The V call is TRBV9, the J call TRBJ1-2, with D uncertain. CDR3 length: 15 residues. Germline values: CDR1 SGDLS, CDR2 YYNGEE. Trimming stripped 3 bases from V and 0 bases from J, with 12 bases between. CDR3 DNA sequence: TGTGCCAGCAGCGCCGACCGAGGACCTAACTATGGCTACACCTTC. This sequence encodes CASSADRGPNYGYTF.

This chain links TRBV4-1 with TRBJ2-7; D may be TRBD1 (5 bases). The CDR3 covers 15 residues. The germline gives CDR1 MGHRA, CDR2 YSYEKL. Trimming left V 4 bases short and J 1 base short, with 14 bases between. The CDR3 DNA is TGCGCCAGCAGCCGGGGAACAGGCTTGTCCTACGAGCAGTACTTC. Translation: CASSRGTGLSYEQYF.

The chain links TRBV27 to TRBJ1-5; D is ambiguous. The CDR3 has 15 residues. The germline CDR1 and CDR2 sequences are MNHEY and SMNVEV (reference sequence). Trimming shortened V by 1 base and J by 4 bases, and 11 bases separated the two germline ends. CDR3 protein: CASSLYAGENQPQHF. The CDR3 DNA reads TGTGCCAGCAGTTTATACGCAGGTGAGAATCAGCCCCAGCATTTT.

This clone came up once. This chain links TRBV7-2 with TRBJ1-5; 7 nucleotides match TRBD1. CDR1 and CDR2 (germline): SGHTA, FQGNSA. The CDR3 spans 14 residues. The V and J ends lost 2 bases and 4 bases, in that order; junction bases with no gene match: 2. CDR3 residues: CASSLMTGNQPQHF. The DNA for the CDR3 is TGTGCCAGCAGCTTAATGACAGGGAATCAGCCCCAGCATTTT.

The chain joins TRBV25-1 to TRBJ2-7; D call uncertain. V was clipped by 3 bases and J by 6 bases, with 18 bases between them. CDR3 size: 15 residues. Germline V gives CDR1 MGHDK, CDR2 SYGVNS. The CDR3 DNA follows: TGTGCCAGCAGTGACGCTAAACTGGGCAGGTTCGAGCAGTACTTC. Protein product: CASSDAKLGRFEQYF.

The gene calls are TRBV7-8 and TRBJ2-7, with D possibly matching TRBD1 (5 bases). Trimming shortened V by 5 bases and J by 0 bases, and 20 bases separated the two germline ends. Per the germline V gene, CDR1 is SGHVS and CDR2 is FQNEAQ. The CDR3 length is 17 residues. This chain's CDR3 is CASSPSVAGSSSYEQYF. In DNA form, the CDR3 reads TGTGCCAGCAGCCCCTCGGTGGCAGGGTCTAGCTCCTACGAGCAGTACTTC.

CDR3 DNA: TGTGCCAGCAGCTTGGACAGGGGGGATACGCAGTATTTT. Its protein product is CASSLDRGDTQYF. The chain has TRBV4-2 and TRBJ2-3, with 10 bases identical to TRBD1. This CDR3 region has 13 residues. Trimming at V came to 5 bases and at J to 6 bases, leaving 2 bases not matched to a gene. Germline values: CDR1 LGHNA, CDR2 YNFKEQ.

The chain is built from TRBV28 and TRBJ1-2; D uncertain. V was pared by 1 base and J by 5 bases, with 5 bases between. This CDR3 contains 12 residues. The V gene's germline CDR1 is MDHEN and CDR2 SYDVKM. CDR3 DNA: TGTGCCAGCAGTTTATCCCCTTATGGCTACACCTTC. Encoded protein: CASSLSPYGYTF.

This chain uses TRBV6-4 with TRBJ2-6; a weak D match, TRBD2 (5 bases). V lost 9 bases to trimming and J lost 0 bases, with 15 bases between them. The CDR3 consists of 16 residues. In germline, CDR1 is MRHNA, CDR2 SNTAGT. The CDR3 region is CASGPGSFSGANVLTF. CDR3 DNA: TGTGCCAGTGGGCCGGGGTCATTCTCTGGGGCCAACGTCCTGACTTTC.

The chain employs TRBV9 and TRBJ2-5; the match to TRBD1 covers 10 bases. The germline V gene encodes CDR1 SGDLS and CDR2 YYNGEE. V shed 6 bases, J shed 2 bases, and the junction held 4 bases outside the gene matches. This CDR3 comprises 14 residues. CDR3 loop: CASNRDRGQETQYF. The CDR3 DNA sequence: TGTGCCAGCAACCGGGACAGGGGACAAGAGACCCAGTACTTC. Complete variable domain (other parts from reference TRBV9 and TRBJ2-5): DSGVTQTPKHLITATGQRVTLRCSPRSGDLSVYWYQQSLDQGLQFLIQYYNGEERAKGNILERFSAQQFPDLHSELNLSSLELGDSALYFCASNRDRGQETQYFGPGTRLLVL.

This clone is a singleton in its sample. The chain combines TRBV19 with TRBJ1-3, with a tentative D call TRBD1 (6 bases). Germline V gene lookup returns CDR1 LNHDA and CDR2 SQIVND (reference sequence). Between the trimmed V and J ends, which lost 5 bases and 4 bases, there was a span of 15 bases. The CDR3 is 15 residues long. CDR3 sequence reads: CASSLPGAPGNTIYF. CDR3 in DNA: TGTGCCAGTAGTCTTCCGGGGGCGCCGGGAAACACCATATATTTT. The whole variable domain, remainder taken from reference TRBV19 and TRBJ1-3, is DGGITQSPKYLFRKEGQNVTLSCEQNLNHDAMYWYRQDPGQGLRLIYYSQIVNDFQKGDIAEGYSVSREKKESFPLTVTSAQKNPTAFYLCASSLPGAPGNTIYFGEGSWLTVV.

CDR3 nucleotide sequence: TGTGCCAGCAGCCCCCGGGGGACATACTATAGCACAGATACGCAGTATTTT. Translated, it gives CASSPRGTYYSTDTQYF. J is TRBJ2-3 and V is TRBV5-8; TRBD1 or TRBD2 may be the D gene (6 bases each). The germline V gene encodes CDR1 SGHTS and CDR2 YDEGEE. The V gene lost 4 bases and the J gene lost 0 bases, with 18 bases spanning the gap. The CDR3 extends over 17 amino acids.

The rearrangement uses TRBV5-1 and TRBJ2-3, with TRBD1 identical over 12 bases. The CDR3 is 17 amino acids. The V and J ends lost 1 base and 3 bases, in that order; junction bases with no gene match: 6. Germline assignment: CDR1 SGHRS and CDR2 YFSETQ. The CDR3 here is CASSLRLGQGATDTQYF. CDR3 nucleotide sequence: TGCGCCAGCAGCTTGAGGCTGGGACAGGGGGCGACAGATACGCAGTATTTT.

V is TRBV7-2 and J is TRBJ2-5, with D possibly called TRBD1 or TRBD2 (5 bases each). V lost 2 bases to trimming and J lost 4 bases, with 17 bases between them. Germline lookup yields CDR1 SGHTA and CDR2 FQGNSA. The CDR3 totals 16 residues. The CDR3 loop is CASSLNSGRGGETQYF. As DNA, the CDR3 is TGTGCCAGCAGCTTAAACTCAGGGAGAGGAGGAGAGACCCAGTACTTC.

The rearrangement uses TRBV5-4 and TRBJ1-2; TRBD1 agrees at 8 bases. V lost 3 bases to trimming and J lost 6 bases; unmatched junction nucleotides: 7. CDR1 SGHNT and CDR2 YYREEE come from the germline V gene (reference sequence). The CDR3 is made up of 14 amino acids. CDR3 amino acids: CASSSTGEWDGYTF. The CDR3 DNA is TGTGCCAGCAGCTCGACAGGGGAGTGGGATGGCTACACCTTC.

The rearrangement uses TRBV2 and TRBJ2-1; D not resolved. CDR3 size: 14 residues. Trimming shortened V by 2 bases and J by 5 bases, and 10 bases separated the two germline ends. Germline CDR1 reads SNHLY; CDR2 reads FYNNEI. CDR3 protein: CASSEQATHNEQFF. The CDR3 DNA is TGTGCCAGCAGTGAACAGGCCACCCACAATGAGCAGTTCTTC.

In DNA form, the CDR3 reads TGTGCCAGCAGTTTACCCAACTCCTACGAGCAGTACTTC. It specifies CASSLPNSYEQYF. This rearrangement joins TRBV27 to TRBJ2-7, with no clear D. The germline gives CDR1 MNHEY, CDR2 SMNVEV (reference sequence). The CDR3 runs to 13 residues. Trimming left V 2 bases short and J 0 bases short, with 5 bases between.

This chain joins TRBV4-3 and TRBJ1-2; 10 nucleotides line up with TRBD1. Losses at the gene ends were 1 base for V and 4 bases for J; bases not matched to a gene: 15. CDR3 size: 19 residues. Germline V gene lookup returns CDR1 LGHNA and CDR2 YSLEER. CDR3 protein: CASSQVRTGGSSTGYGYTF. The CDR3 nucleotides are TGCGCCAGCAGCCAAGTCAGGACAGGGGGATCTTCCACTGGCTATGGCTACACCTTC.

The V gene is TRBV30, the J gene TRBJ1-1; 7 positions agree with TRBD1. Trimming at V came to 2 bases and at J to 4 bases, leaving 13 bases not matched to a gene. Germline V gene data show CDR1 as GTSNPN and CDR2 as SVGIG (reference sequence). The CDR3 length is 16 residues. DNA for the CDR3: TGTGCCTGGAGTCCCCTTGGGACAGTAGACTCCACTGAAGCTTTCTTT. Encoded protein: CAWSPLGTVDSTEAFF.

The gene calls are TRBV7-2 and TRBJ1-4; 7 nucleotides line up with TRBD1. The ends lost 4 bases at V and 7 bases at J; junction bases unmatched: 6. Germline V gene sequence: CDR1 SGHTA, CDR2 FQGNSA. This CDR3 has 14 residues. This CDR3 is CASSSGQSVEKLFF. The CDR3 DNA reads as TGTGCCAGCAGCTCGGGACAGTCTGTTGAAAAACTGTTTTTT. The entire variable domain, with the rest obtained from reference TRBV7-2 and TRBJ1-4, is as follows: GAGVSQSPSNKVTEKGKDVELRCDPISGHTALYWYRQSLGQGLEFLIYFQGNSAPDKSGLPSDRFSAERTGGSVSTLTIQRTQQEDSAVYLCASSSGQSVEKLFFGSGTQLSVL.

This clone has only one observation. The chain recombines TRBV7-8 with TRBJ2-7; D unresolved. This CDR3 has 19 residues. Trimming removed 0 bases from V and 0 bases from J, with 21 bases in between. Germline CDR1 SGHVS, CDR2 FQNEAQ. CDR3 nucleotide sequence: TGTGCCAGCAGCTTAGCGCTTGTGGGCAGCGAACTAAGCTCCTACGAGCAGTACTTC. Its translation: CASSLALVGSELSSYEQYF.

This chain links TRBV5-4 with TRBJ1-4; TRBD1 might be the D (6 bases). The V gene's germline CDR1 is SGHNT and CDR2 YYREEE (reference sequence). V was clipped by 3 bases and J by 8 bases, with 17 bases between them. This CDR3 region has 15 residues. The CDR3 loop reads CASSSTGGAYEKLFF. In DNA form, the CDR3 reads TGTGCCAGCAGCTCGACCGGGGGGGCCTACGAAAAACTGTTTTTT.

The chain joins TRBV5-4 to TRBJ2-7; tentative D call: TRBD1 (6 bases). CDR3 size: 16 residues. Looked up from germline, CDR1 is SGHNT and CDR2 is YYREEE (reference sequence). The ends were cut back, 2 bases at V and 6 bases at J, with 21 bases in the middle. DNA of the CDR3: TGTGCCAGCAGCTTCCATTTCGCAGGGGTGGATGCCGAGCAGTACTTC. Protein sequence: CASSFHFAGVDAEQYF.